These T cell receptor beta chains were read from a single sample in a study of shared clonotypes between healthy human individuals. Only in-frame clones appear in the TCRdb table, and some are missing; sequencing was by immunoSEQ multiplex PCR. The sample shows roughly 1,100,000 clones, about 75% of them seen only once. The sequenced sample consisted of memory CD4+ T cells sorted from blood. The receptors derive from a man between 18 and 35 years old in good health. Both conserved end residues are part of each CDR3. Each record gives: D gene, clone size, V gene, J gene, CDR3 DNA, CDR3 protein. The D gene is left open where the match is weak. Only part of the rows carry a size: once, few, many, or a class if the clone is expanded.

.,once,TRBV2,TRBJ2-3,TGTGCCAGCAGTGATACGGTGGGTACGCAGTATTTT,CASSDTVGTQYF
.,.,TRBV9,TRBJ1-2,TGTGCCAGCAGCGCAGAGGGAGAAGGCTACACCTTC,CASSAEGEGYTF
.,.,TRBV11-2,TRBJ1-6,TGTGCCAGCAGCTTAGTACGCTTGGGGAATTCACCCCTCCACTTT,CASSLVRLGNSPLHF
.,.,TRBV5-4,TRBJ1-2,TGTGCCAGCAGCTTGGCTCAACAGGGCCTCTATGGCTACACCTTC,CASSLAQQGLYGYTF
.,.,TRBV30,TRBJ1-2,TGTGCCTGGAGTCCAGGGGCCCGAACTAACTATGGCTACACCTTC,CAWSPGARTNYGYTF
.,.,TRBV7-4,TRBJ2-3,TGTGCCAGCAGCGGGGAAAGGGAAGTAACAGATACGCAGTATTTT,CASSGEREVTDTQYF
.,.,TRBV11-2,TRBJ1-5,TGTGCCAGCAGCCCAACGGGGAGCAATCAGCCCCAGCATTTT,CASSPTGSNQPQHF
.,.,TRBV18,TRBJ2-7,TGTGCCAGCTCCCGGGGGAGCAGGACCCCCAACGAGCAGTACTTC,CASSRGSRTPNEQYF
.,few,TRBV5-1,TRBJ2-3,TGCGCCAGCAGCTTGGTAGCAGATACGCAGTATTTT,CASSLVADTQYF
.,.,TRBV2,TRBJ1-3,TGTGCCAGTCTCAAGGGTGGTGGAAACACCATATATTTT,CASLKGGGNTIYF
TRBD2,.,TRBV6-6,TRBJ2-5,TGTGCCAGCACCCCCCTATGGAGCGGGAGTCGAGAGACCCAGTACTTC,CASTPLWSGSRETQYF
TRBD1,.,TRBV12-5,TRBJ2-3,TGTGCTAGTGGATCCGGGACAGATCACCCTAGCACAGATACGCAGTATTTT,CASGSGTDHPSTDTQYF
.,many,TRBV9,TRBJ1-6,TGTGCCAGCAGCGTAGGTCTAGGGAAGGAGTCACCCCTCCACTTT,CASSVGLGKESPLHF
.,.,TRBV20-1,TRBJ1-1,TGCAGTGCTAGCCAGGGAACTGAAGCTTTCTTT,CSASQGTEAFF
.,.,TRBV5-1,TRBJ1-6,TGCGCCAGCAGCTTGGGGTCGGGGGTTGATAGTTCACCCCTCCACTTT,CASSLGSGVDSSPLHF
.,.,TRBV4-3,TRBJ2-1,TGCGCCAGCAGCCAAGATGGCGACCTTAACAATGAGCAGTTCTTC,CASSQDGDLNNEQFF
TRBD2,once,TRBV28,TRBJ2-5,TGTGCCAGCAGTTCCTCGCGACTAGCGGGGCTAGAGACCCAGTACTTC,CASSSSRLAGLETQYF
TRBD1,.,TRBV14,TRBJ1-5,TGTGCCAGCAGCCAAGAGTGTGGGACAGGGGATCAGCCCCAGCATTTT,CASSQECGTGDQPQHF
TRBD1,.,TRBV6-6,TRBJ2-1,TGTGCCAGCAGTTACTCGTTCCCGGGACAGGGGTATGAGCAGTTCTTC,CASSYSFPGQGYEQFF
.,.,TRBV6-6,TRBJ2-7,TGTGCCAGCATCAGGCAGGGCCGCTCCTACGAGCAGTACTTC,CASIRQGRSYEQYF
.,.,TRBV4-1,TRBJ2-1,TGCGCCAGCAGTCTGGAGGTGGTGAGCTCCTACAATGAGCAGTTCTTC,CASSLEVVSSYNEQFF
TRBD1,.,TRBV6-1,TRBJ1-1,TGTGCCAGCAGTGAACCCAACCGGGACAGGGTATCGGAGGCTTTCTTT,CASSEPNRDRVSEAFF
.,.,TRBV5-4,TRBJ2-7,TGTGCCAGCTCTGAGGACTTAACAAGGGACGAGCAGTACTTC,CASSEDLTRDEQYF
.,.,TRBV18,TRBJ2-2,TGTGCCAGCTCACCACCGGCCACCGGGGAGCTGTTTTTT,CASSPPATGELFF
TRBD2,.,TRBV4-2,TRBJ2-3,TGTGCCAGCAGCCAAGGCACTAGCGGGGGGGGTACAGATACGCAGTATTTT,CASSQGTSGGGTDTQYF
.,.,TRBV2,TRBJ2-2,TGTGCCAGCAGTGATGGGGGTGCCGGGGAGCTGTTTTTT,CASSDGGAGELFF
TRBD1,.,TRBV28,TRBJ2-7,TGTGCCAGCAGTACAACCGGGACAGGTCCCTACGAGCAGTACTTC,CASSTTGTGPYEQYF
.,.,TRBV2,TRBJ2-2,TGTGCCAGCAGTGATGGTACGACCGGGGAGCTGTTTTTT,CASSDGTTGELFF
.,.,TRBV4-2,TRBJ1-2,TGTGCCAGCAGCCAAGGGGACAACATCTTTTCGGCTTATGGCTACACCTTC,CASSQGDNIFSAYGYTF
TRBD1,.,TRBV5-1,TRBJ1-6,TGCGCCAGCTCTGAAGGGGGACAGGGGGCTTCACCCCTCCACTTT,CASSEGGQGASPLHF
.,.,TRBV5-3,TRBJ2-7,TGTGCCAGAAGCTCAACGGGGCAGGGTCACGACGAGCAGTACTTC,CARSSTGQGHDEQYF
TRBD2,.,TRBV25-1,TRBJ2-1,TGTGCCAGCAGTGAGTTCGGTAGCGGGAGTATGTACAATGAGCAGTTCTTC,CASSEFGSGSMYNEQFF
TRBD2,once,TRBV5-6,TRBJ2-1,TGTGCCAGCAGCTTGAGCCTAGCGGGGAACAATGAGCAGTTCTTC,CASSLSLAGNNEQFF
.,.,TRBV25-1,TRBJ1-6,TGTGCCAGCGGGGACACTGCTTCCTCACCCCTCCACTTT,CASGDTASSPLHF
TRBD2,.,TRBV29-1,TRBJ2-7,TGCAGCGTTGTGCTAGCGGGAGGGACCTCCTACGAGCAGTACTTC,CSVVLAGGTSYEQYF
TRBD1,.,TRBV6-1,TRBJ1-6,TGTGCCAGCAGTGACCGGACAGGGGGTAATTCACCCCTCCACTTT,CASSDRTGGNSPLHF
.,.,TRBV5-6,TRBJ1-4,TGTGCCAGCAGGAGTACAGGGTATATTAATGAAAAACTGTTTTTT,CASRSTGYINEKLFF
TRBD1,.,TRBV5-1,TRBJ2-5,TGCGCCAGCAGCCCGCTACCCGGGACAGGGGGTTGGGAGACCCAGTACTTC,CASSPLPGTGGWETQYF
TRBD2,once,TRBV4-3,TRBJ2-3,TGCGCCAGCAGCCAAGGCCATCTAGCGGGAGGGGAAGATACGCAGTATTTT,CASSQGHLAGGEDTQYF
.,.,TRBV11-2,TRBJ1-1,TGTGCCAGCAGCTTACCCCAGGGGAAGTTGAGGAACACTGAAGCTTTCTTT,CASSLPQGKLRNTEAFF
TRBD1,.,TRBV10-3,TRBJ1-6,TGTGCCATCAGTGAGGCGGGACAGTATAATTCACCCCTCCACTTT,CAISEAGQYNSPLHF
.,.,TRBV19,TRBJ2-1,TGTGCCAGTAGTATAGCGTATGAGCAGTTCTTC,CASSIAYEQFF
.,.,TRBV10-3,TRBJ2-7,TGTGCCATCGGTTCCCCAGCAGTCTACGAGCAGTACTTC,CAIGSPAVYEQYF
.,once,TRBV5-4,TRBJ1-5,TGTGCCAGCAGGGTTAACCGACAGAAAGTTCCACTTAATCAGCCCCAGCATTTT,CASRVNRQKVPLNQPQHF
.,.,TRBV11-2,TRBJ2-5,TGTGCCAGCAGCTTAGATTGGTCAGGGCTCCGCAGAGAGACCCAGTACTTC,CASSLDWSGLRRETQYF
.,.,TRBV5-4,TRBJ2-2,TGTGCCAGCAGCTTGGAGGGCGGCGCGAACACCGGGGAGCTGTTTTTT,CASSLEGGANTGELFF